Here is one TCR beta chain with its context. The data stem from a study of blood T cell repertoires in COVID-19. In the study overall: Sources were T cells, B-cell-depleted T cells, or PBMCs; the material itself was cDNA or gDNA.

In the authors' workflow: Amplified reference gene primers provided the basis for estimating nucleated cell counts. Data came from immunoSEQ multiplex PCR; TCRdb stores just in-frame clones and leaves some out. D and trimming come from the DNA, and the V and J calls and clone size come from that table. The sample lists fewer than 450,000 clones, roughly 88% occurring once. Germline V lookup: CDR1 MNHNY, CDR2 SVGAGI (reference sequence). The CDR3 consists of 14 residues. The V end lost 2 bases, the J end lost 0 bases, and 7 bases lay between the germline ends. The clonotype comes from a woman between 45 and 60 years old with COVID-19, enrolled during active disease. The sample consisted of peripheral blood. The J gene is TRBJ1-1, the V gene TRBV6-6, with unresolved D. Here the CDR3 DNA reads TGTGCCAGCAGTTACGGGCAGGTGAACACTGAAGCTTTCTTT. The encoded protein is CASSYGQVNTEAFF.